Listed here are 2 T cell receptor beta chains from one sample, sequenced in a study of blood T cell repertoires in COVID-19 (TCRdb year 2020). Libraries were built with the immunoSEQ multiplex PCR assay. Sourced from immuneACCESS, this table was stored by TCRdb with only in-frame sequences that have V and J called. A share of the clones is absent; for the studies checked, an unresolved V gene accounts for under half, and the remainder has no known explanation. The sample records about 180,000 clones, around 89% of which are singletons. Clones ranked in the top ten supply about 4% of the sample. Source material: peripheral blood. These receptors came from a woman aged 25 to 39 with acute or convalescent COVID-19.

The rearrangement links TRBV30 to TRBJ1-5; D gene unclear. Per germline, CDR1 GTSNPN and CDR2 SVGIG (reference sequence). Trimming stripped 1 base from V and 8 bases from J, with 12 bases between. The CDR3 consists of 13 residues. The CDR3 nucleotides are TGTGCCTGGAGTGAACAGCTTCGAGAGCCCCAGCATTTT. Its translation is CAWSEQLREPQHF. The full variable domain, completed using reference TRBV30 and TRBJ1-5, is SQTIHQWPATLVQPVGSPLSLECTVEGTSNPNLYWYRQAAGRGLQLLFYSVGIGQISSEVPQNLSASRPQDRQFILSSKKLLLSDSGFYLCAWSEQLREPQHFGDGTRLSIL.

The chain recombines TRBV4-2 with TRBJ2-3, with 14 positions matching TRBD2. J lost 4 bases, V lost 4 bases, and 10 bases had no gene match. CDR1 is LGHNA, CDR2 YNFKEQ, per germline. CDR3 length equals 18 residues. The CDR3 region has the DNA TGTGCCAGCAGCCTAACCTCGGGACTAGCGGGAGCAGCAGATACGCAGTATTTT. It specifies CASSLTSGLAGAADTQYF.